The 29 T cell receptor beta chains presented below share a single source sample, sequenced in a study of shared clonotypes between healthy human individuals (dated by TCRdb to the early 2020s). The library was produced with the immunoSEQ multiplex PCR assay. TCRdb limited this immuneACCESS table to in-frame rearrangements with V and J called. A share of clones is missing; checked studies link under half to unresolved V genes, and the rest is unexplained. Recorded for this sample are about 380,000 clones; approximately 97% of them occurred a single time. The ten top clones hold 0.32% of the sample. Material for sequencing was memory CD8+ T cells sorted from blood. Interpreted using the paper, the cell subset or site label stands for: CD45RO+ cells pooled with CCR7-negative TemRA cells. The receptors shown here come from a man aged 25 to 40 in good health.

The chain combines TRBV6-5 with TRBJ1-3; D is unclear. There are 16 residues in the CDR3. Trimming removed 0 bases at V and 0 bases at J, with 9 bases between. Germline V gene lookup returns CDR1 MNHEY and CDR2 SVGAGI. The chain's CDR3 is CASSYSQRSSGNTIYF. CDR3 sequence (DNA): TGTGCCAGCAGTTACTCGCAAAGAAGCTCTGGAAACACCATATATTTT.

V is TRBV5-6 and J is TRBJ1-1, with TRBD1 identical over 9 bases. V was pared by 4 bases and J by 3 bases, with 4 bases of the junction left unmatched. Germline values: CDR1 SGHDT, CDR2 YYEEEE. The CDR3 has 14 amino acids. This CDR3 is CASSPWDRDTEAFF. The CDR3 region has the DNA TGTGCCAGCAGCCCATGGGACAGGGACACTGAAGCTTTCTTT.

The J gene is TRBJ2-5, the V gene TRBV27; D possibly corresponds to TRBD1 (6 bases). The V gene's germline CDR1 is MNHEY and CDR2 SMNVEV (reference sequence). The CDR3 extends over 17 amino acids. Trimming left V 5 bases short and J 1 base short, with 20 bases between. CDR3 residues: CASSRQAFPSPQETQYF. In DNA, the CDR3 is TGTGCCAGCAGTAGACAGGCATTTCCCTCTCCCCAAGAGACCCAGTACTTC.

This clone was seen a single time. This chain connects TRBV6-4 to TRBJ1-4, with D perhaps matching TRBD1 (5 bases). The CDR3 contains 12 residues. Trimming stripped 6 bases from V and 4 bases from J, with 6 bases between. Germline V gene lookup returns CDR1 MRHNA and CDR2 SNTAGT. The CDR3 here is CASRRGNEKLFF. The CDR3 DNA reads TGTGCCAGCAGGAGGGGTAATGAAAAACTGTTTTTT.

The V gene is TRBV6-1, the J gene TRBJ2-4; D tentatively fits TRBD1 or TRBD2 (5 bases each). The ends were cut back, 1 base at V and 8 bases at J, with 18 bases in the middle. Germline loops: CDR1 MNHNS, CDR2 SASEGT. There are 16 residues in the CDR3. CDR3 coding DNA: TGTGCCAGCAGTGAAGACTATTGGGGGAGTGGATACATTCAGTACTTC. It codes for CASSEDYWGSGYIQYF.

The chain uses TRBV13 and TRBJ1-2; D gene ambiguous. The CDR3 covers 15 residues. Trimming took 4 bases from V and 4 from J, leaving 16 bases between them. CDR1 is PRHDT, CDR2 FYEKMQ, per germline (reference sequence). CDR3 in amino acids: CASSSRVSASYGYTF. CDR3 sequence (DNA): TGTGCCAGCAGCTCCCGTGTGTCGGCCTCCTATGGCTACACCTTC.

The V call is TRBV29-1, the J call TRBJ1-4; 9 nucleotides align to TRBD1. The junction had 11 bases not matched to a gene; V was cut back by 7 bases and J by 14 bases. This CDR3 region has 12 residues. Germline-derived CDR1 and CDR2 are SQVTM and ANQGSEA. In DNA, the CDR3 is TGCAGCGCCCGATCCGGGACAGGGAACCTGTTTTTT. Translated, it gives CSARSGTGNLFF. Complete variable domain (other parts from reference TRBV29-1 and TRBJ1-4): SAVISQKPSRDICQRGTSLTIQCQVDSQVTMMFWYRQQPGQSLTLIATANQGSEATYESGFVIDKFPISRPNLTFSTLTVSNMSPEDSSIYLCSARSGTGNLFFGSGTQLSVL.

The chain carries TRBV30 and TRBJ2-7; the match to TRBD2 covers 7 bases. The J segment lost 0 bases and the V segment lost 5 bases, leaving 7 bases of the junction unmatched. CDR3 length: 14 amino acids. From germline, CDR1 is GTSNPN and CDR2 SVGIG (reference sequence). CDR3 coding DNA: TGTGCCTGGCGACCGGGAGGACTCTCCTACGAGCAGTACTTC. The encoded protein is CAWRPGGLSYEQYF.

The count of this clone is one. The V gene is TRBV4-2, the J gene TRBJ2-3; D remains ambiguous. This CDR3 region has 17 residues. Trimming removed 2 bases from V and 2 bases from J, with 17 bases in between. In germline, CDR1 is LGHNA, CDR2 YNFKEQ. CDR3 DNA: TGTGCCAGCAGCCAAATTTACCAAGCGACCCACACAGATACGCAGTATTTT. Protein: CASSQIYQATHTDTQYF.

The chain couples TRBV6-1 to TRBJ2-1; 8 positions agree with TRBD2. This CDR3 has 15 residues. Per germline, CDR1 MNHNS and CDR2 SASEGT. V shed 5 bases, J shed 7 bases, and the junction held 10 bases outside the gene matches. Here the CDR3 DNA reads TGTGCCAGCAGTCCCGACCTAGCGGGTCGTAATGAGCAGTTCTTC. Encoded protein: CASSPDLAGRNEQFF.

The gene calls are TRBV7-2 and TRBJ2-2; the D is unclear. The germline gives CDR1 SGHTA, CDR2 FQGNSA. CDR3 length equals 16 residues. V gave up 2 bases and J gave up 4 bases, with 14 bases separating them. The CDR3 region is CASSLRPSPRTGELFF. For the CDR3, the DNA is TGTGCCAGCAGCTTACGACCCTCGCCCCGCACCGGGGAGCTGTTTTTT. Full variable domain (rest looked up from reference TRBV7-2 and TRBJ2-2): GAGVSQSPSNKVTEKGKDVELRCDPISGHTALYWYRQSLGQGLEFLIYFQGNSAPDKSGLPSDRFSAERTGGSVSTLTIQRTQQEDSAVYLCASSLRPSPRTGELFFGEGSRLTVL.

This clone was found once. V and J are TRBV2 and TRBJ2-1; 7 positions agree with TRBD2. Germline trimming cut 2 bases from V and 2 bases from J; bases unmatched to any gene: 6. Germline V gene lookup returns CDR1 SNHLY and CDR2 FYNNEI. The CDR3 covers 16 residues. The CDR3 is CASSEYRGSTYNEQFF. The CDR3 DNA follows: TGTGCCAGCAGTGAATACCGCGGGAGCACCTACAATGAGCAGTTCTTC.

This clone was counted only a few times. CDR3 in DNA: TGTGCCAGCAGCCAGCCCCCTAAATACACCCAGTACTTC. Translating it yields CASSQPPKYTQYF. The chain couples TRBV7-9 to TRBJ2-5; no reliable D call. Trimming shortened V by 5 bases and J by 8 bases, and 15 bases separated the two germline ends. From germline, CDR1 is SEHNR and CDR2 FQNEAQ (reference sequence). The CDR3 consists of 13 residues. Together with reference TRBV7-9 and TRBJ2-5, the CDR3 gives the full variable domain: DTGVSQNPRHKITKRGQNVTFRCDPISEHNRLYWYRQTLGQGPEFLTYFQNEAQLEKSRLLSDRFSAERPKGSFSTLEIQRTEQGDSAMYLCASSQPPKYTQYFGPGTRLLVL.

The chain recombines TRBV5-1 with TRBJ1-1, with D perhaps TRBD1 (5 bases). The germline V gene has CDR1 SGHRS and CDR2 YFSETQ. The CDR3 has 14 amino acids. Trimming stripped 0 bases from V and 3 bases from J, with 9 bases between. In nucleotides, the CDR3 is TGCGCCAGCAGCTTGGGTGACAGTTACACTGAAGCTTTCTTT. This gives the protein CASSLGDSYTEAFF.

The V and J genes are TRBV9 and TRBJ2-7; TRBD1 might be the D (5 bases). The CDR3 is 11 amino acids. Per germline, CDR1 SGDLS and CDR2 YYNGEE. Between the trimmed V and J ends, which lost 5 bases and 3 bases, there was a span of 6 bases. CDR3 sequence reads: CASSQGYEQYF. Here the CDR3 DNA reads TGTGCCAGCAGTCAGGGCTACGAGCAGTACTTC.

The chain has TRBV30 and TRBJ2-7; the match to TRBD2 covers 9 bases. The CDR3 sequence is 15 residues long. V trimming: 0 bases; J trimming: 2 bases; junction bases outside the gene matches: 5. Germline assignment: CDR1 GTSNPN and CDR2 SVGIG (reference sequence). CDR3 protein: CAWSVSGSIPYEQYF. CDR3 in DNA: TGTGCCTGGAGTGTTAGCGGGAGTATCCCCTACGAGCAGTACTTC.

V is TRBV2 and J is TRBJ2-4; no definite D call. In germline, CDR1 is SNHLY, CDR2 FYNNEI. The CDR3 length is 15 residues. Trimming cost V 3 bases and J 0 bases, with 9 bases left between them. The CDR3 loop reads CASSEVSQAKNIQYF. CDR3 DNA: TGTGCCAGCAGTGAGGTTAGCCAAGCCAAAAACATTCAGTACTTC.

The chain recombines TRBV6-6 with TRBJ1-5; 12 bases line up with TRBD1. V gave up 7 bases and J gave up 6 bases; unmatched junction bases: 4. This CDR3 spans 14 amino acids. Germline loops: CDR1 MNHNY, CDR2 SVGAGI (reference sequence). The CDR3 loop reads CASTPGQGAQPQHF. The DNA of the CDR3 is TGTGCCAGCACCCCGGGACAGGGGGCTCAGCCCCAGCATTTT.

The chain joins TRBV4-1 to TRBJ2-2; D unclear. The CDR3 extends over 14 amino acids. Germline lookup yields CDR1 MGHRA and CDR2 YSYEKL. Trimming removed 3 bases from V and 4 bases from J, with 9 bases in between. As DNA, the CDR3 is TGCGCCAGCAGCCACCCATCGGTCACCGGGGAGCTGTTTTTT. Translating gives CASSHPSVTGELFF.

This chain's CDR3 is CASSIRDRVPYEQYF. CDR3 DNA: TGTGCCAGTAGCATCCGGGACAGGGTTCCCTACGAGCAGTACTTC. The J gene is TRBJ2-7, the V gene TRBV19; 9 positions agree with TRBD1. Looked up from germline, CDR1 is LNHDA and CDR2 is SQIVND (reference sequence). J was trimmed by 2 bases and V by 6 bases; bases with no gene match: 8. The CDR3 is 15 residues long.

V and J are TRBV9 and TRBJ2-3, with D unresolved. V was trimmed by 0 bases and J by 6 bases, leaving 5 bases between them. This CDR3 is built from 12 residues. The germline gives CDR1 SGDLS, CDR2 YYNGEE. The CDR3 DNA is TGTGCCAGCAGCGTAGGGTTTGATACGCAGTATTTT. Its translation: CASSVGFDTQYF.

CDR3 loop: CASSFPYPNEQFF. CDR3 coding DNA: TGTGCCAGCAGCTTCCCCTACCCCAATGAGCAGTTCTTC. V is TRBV7-9 and J is TRBJ2-1; D is uncertain. The germline V and J ends were trimmed by 3 bases and 6 bases, with 9 bases remaining between them. The CDR3 is made up of 13 amino acids. Germline V lookup: CDR1 SEHNR, CDR2 FQNEAQ (reference sequence).

The chain joins TRBV4-2 to TRBJ1-3, with 10 bases that match TRBD1. The germline V gene encodes CDR1 LGHNA and CDR2 YNFKEQ. The CDR3 is 16 residues long. The ends lost 1 base at V and 8 bases at J; junction bases unmatched: 8. CDR3 region: CASSQVFRDRGDTIYF. DNA for the CDR3: TGTGCCAGCAGCCAAGTATTCCGGGACAGGGGAGACACCATATATTTT.

CDR3 sequence reads: CSVEDPYEQYF. In DNA, the CDR3 is TGCAGCGTTGAAGATCCTTACGAGCAGTACTTC. The chain joins TRBV29-1 to TRBJ2-5; D is unclear. The assigned J gene may be wrong: the sequence end matches TRBJ2-7 better. This CDR3 region has 11 residues. Germline assignment: CDR1 SQVTM and CDR2 ANQGSEA.

This chain links TRBV7-3 with TRBJ1-2; D perhaps matches TRBD1 (5 bases). CDR3 length: 15 residues. Germline V gene data show CDR1 as SGHTA and CDR2 as FQGTGA. V shed 2 bases and J shed 8 bases, with 18 bases lying between them. CDR3 nucleotides: TGTGCCAGCAGCTTATTACCGCAGACAGTCGGGGGCTACACCTTC. It translates to CASSLLPQTVGGYTF.

CDR3 nucleotide sequence: TGTGCCAGCAGGCTTGACAGGTACGAGCAGTACTTC. This encodes CASRLDRYEQYF. V is TRBV28 and J is TRBJ2-7, with D tentatively TRBD1 (6 bases). The germline V gene encodes CDR1 MDHEN and CDR2 SYDVKM. The length of the CDR3 is 12 residues. With 6 bases removed from V and 4 bases from J, the gap between germline ends came to 10 bases.

The chain carries TRBV5-1 and TRBJ1-5; D is possibly TRBD1 (5 bases). CDR3 size: 17 residues. With 1 base removed from V and 5 bases from J, the gap between germline ends came to 19 bases. Germline assignment: CDR1 SGHRS and CDR2 YFSETQ. The CDR3 coding sequence is TGCGCCAGCAGCTTGAGGCCCCCAGAAAGGGGAGATCAGCCCCAGCATTTT. Residues: CASSLRPPERGDQPQHF.

The V call is TRBV5-8, the J call TRBJ2-3; tentative D call: TRBD2 (5 bases). CDR3 length equals 15 residues. Germline V gives CDR1 SGHTS, CDR2 YDEGEE. V gave up 1 base and J gave up 3 bases, with 12 bases separating them. The chain's CDR3 is CASSLLANPTDTQYF. In DNA form, the CDR3 reads TGTGCCAGCAGCTTGCTAGCTAACCCTACAGATACGCAGTATTTT. Full variable domain (outside the CDR3, taken from reference TRBV5-8 and TRBJ2-3): EAGVTQSPTHLIKTRGQQATLRCSPISGHTSVYWYQQALGLGLQFLLWYDEGEERNRGNFPPRFSGRQFPNYSSELNVNALELEDSALYLCASSLLANPTDTQYFGPGTRLTVL.

V gene TRBV5-1 combines with J gene TRBJ1-2, with TRBD1 matching 7 bases. The CDR3 extends over 16 amino acids. The J segment lost 0 bases and the V segment lost 4 bases, leaving 9 bases of the junction unmatched. Germline V CDR1 and CDR2: SGHRS, YFSETQ. The CDR3 loop reads CASSPRDSYPNYGYTF. The CDR3 nucleotides read TGCGCCAGCAGCCCAAGGGACAGCTACCCTAACTATGGCTACACCTTC.